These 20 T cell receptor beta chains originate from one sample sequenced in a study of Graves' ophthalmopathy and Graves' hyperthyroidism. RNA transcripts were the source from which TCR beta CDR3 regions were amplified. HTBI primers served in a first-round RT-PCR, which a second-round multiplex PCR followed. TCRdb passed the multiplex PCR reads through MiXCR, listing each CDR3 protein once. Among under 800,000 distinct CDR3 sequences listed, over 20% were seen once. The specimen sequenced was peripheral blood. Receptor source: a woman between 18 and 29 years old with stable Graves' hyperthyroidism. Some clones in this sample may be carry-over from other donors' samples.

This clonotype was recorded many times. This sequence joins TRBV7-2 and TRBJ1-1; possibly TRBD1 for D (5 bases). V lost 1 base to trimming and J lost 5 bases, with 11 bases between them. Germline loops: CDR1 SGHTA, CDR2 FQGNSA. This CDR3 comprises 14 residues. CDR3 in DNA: TGTGCCAGCAGCTTAGTTTTGGAGGGGACTGAAGCTTTCTTT. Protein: CASSLVLEGTEAFF.

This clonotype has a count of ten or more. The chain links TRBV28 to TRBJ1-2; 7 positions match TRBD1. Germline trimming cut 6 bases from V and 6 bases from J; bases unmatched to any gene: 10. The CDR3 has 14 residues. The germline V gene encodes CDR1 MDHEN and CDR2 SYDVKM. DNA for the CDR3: TGTGCCAGCAGCACGGGAAGCAGGGGGGATGGCTACACCTTC. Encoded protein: CASSTGSRGDGYTF.

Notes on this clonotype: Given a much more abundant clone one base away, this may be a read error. The CDR3 reads CASSWATSYEQHF. The DNA of the CDR3 is TGTGCCAGCAGTTGGGCGACAAGCTACGAGCAGCACTTC. V is TRBV28 and J is TRBJ2-7; the D is unclear. The germline gives CDR1 MDHEN, CDR2 SYDVKM. The CDR3 length is 13 residues. The complete variable domain, with remaining parts taken from reference TRBV28 and TRBJ2-7, reads DVKVTQSSRYLVKRTGEKVFLECVQDMDHENMFWYRQDPGLGLRLIYFSYDVKMKEKGDIPEGYSVSREKKERFSLILESASTNQTSMYLCASSWATSYEQHFGPGTRLTVT.

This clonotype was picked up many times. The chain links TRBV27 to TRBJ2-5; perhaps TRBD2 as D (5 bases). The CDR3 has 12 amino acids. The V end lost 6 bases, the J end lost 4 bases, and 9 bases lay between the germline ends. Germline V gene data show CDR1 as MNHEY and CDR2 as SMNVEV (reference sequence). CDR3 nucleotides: TGTGCCAGCAGAAGGGCGGGAGAGACCCAGTACTTC. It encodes CASRRAGETQYF.

CDR3 amino acids: CASTPGWGGDTEAFF. The CDR3 DNA sequence: TGTGCCAGCACCCCAGGATGGGGGGGGGACACTGAAGCTTTCTTT. V gene TRBV6-1 combines with J gene TRBJ1-1, with a possible D match to TRBD1 (5 bases). The CDR3 extends over 15 amino acids. V lost 7 bases and J 3 bases, leaving 18 bases between the germline ends. CDR1 is MNHNS and CDR2 is SASEGT in the germline V gene.

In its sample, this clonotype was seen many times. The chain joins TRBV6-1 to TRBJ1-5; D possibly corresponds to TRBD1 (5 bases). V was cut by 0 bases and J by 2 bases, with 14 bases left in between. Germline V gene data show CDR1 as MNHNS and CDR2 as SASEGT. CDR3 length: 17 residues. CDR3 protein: CASSEARGRAGNQPQHF. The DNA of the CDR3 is TGTGCCAGCAGTGAAGCTCGGGGCAGGGCCGGCAATCAGCCCCAGCATTTT.

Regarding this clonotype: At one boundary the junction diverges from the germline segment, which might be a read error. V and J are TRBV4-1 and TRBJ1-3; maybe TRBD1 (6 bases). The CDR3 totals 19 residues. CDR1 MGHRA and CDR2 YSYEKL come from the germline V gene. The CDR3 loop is CASSQERRQAFSSGNTIYF. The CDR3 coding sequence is TGCGCCAGCAGTCAAGAGAGGCGACAGGCGTTTTCCTCTGGAAACACCATATATTTT.

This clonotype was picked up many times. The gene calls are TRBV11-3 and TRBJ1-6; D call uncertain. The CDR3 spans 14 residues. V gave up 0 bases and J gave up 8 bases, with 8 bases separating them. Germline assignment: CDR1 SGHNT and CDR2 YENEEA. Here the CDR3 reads CASSLDPPDSPLHF. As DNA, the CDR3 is TGTGCCAGCAGCTTAGACCCCCCTGATTCACCCCTCCACTTT.

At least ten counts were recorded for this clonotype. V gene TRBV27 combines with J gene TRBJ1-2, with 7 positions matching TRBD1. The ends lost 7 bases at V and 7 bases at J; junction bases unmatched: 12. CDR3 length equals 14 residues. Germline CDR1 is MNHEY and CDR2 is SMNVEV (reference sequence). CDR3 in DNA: TGTGCCAGCACCTTGACACGAGGGGGCCGTGGCTACACCTTC. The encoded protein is CASTLTRGGRGYTF.

CDR3 amino acids: CASTPGTGGYKRETQYF. For the CDR3, the DNA is TGTGCCAGCACCCCCGGGACAGGGGGCTACAAACGAGAGACCCAGTACTTC. The chain recombines TRBV12-3 or TRBV12-4 with TRBJ2-5, with 12 bases aligning to TRBD1. V lost 7 bases to trimming and J lost 4 bases; unmatched junction nucleotides: 13. The CDR3 has 17 amino acids.

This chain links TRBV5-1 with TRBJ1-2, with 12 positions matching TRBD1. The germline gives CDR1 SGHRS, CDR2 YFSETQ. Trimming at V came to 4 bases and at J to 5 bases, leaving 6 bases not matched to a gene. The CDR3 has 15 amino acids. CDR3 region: CASSPGQGAIYGYTF. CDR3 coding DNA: TGCGCCAGCAGCCCGGGACAGGGGGCGATTTATGGCTACACCTTC.

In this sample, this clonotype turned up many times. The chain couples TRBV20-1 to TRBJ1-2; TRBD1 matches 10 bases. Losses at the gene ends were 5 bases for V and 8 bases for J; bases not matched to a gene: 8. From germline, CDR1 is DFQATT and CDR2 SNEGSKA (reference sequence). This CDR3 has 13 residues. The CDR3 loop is CSASGTGAQGYTF. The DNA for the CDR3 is TGCAGTGCTTCCGGGACAGGGGCGCAGGGCTACACCTTC.

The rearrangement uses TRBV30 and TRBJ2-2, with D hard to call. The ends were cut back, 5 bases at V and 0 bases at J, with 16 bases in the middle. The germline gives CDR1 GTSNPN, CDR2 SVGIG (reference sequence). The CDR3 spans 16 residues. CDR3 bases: TGTGCCTGGCGAAAGACATTTCGACCGAACACCGGGGAGCTGTTTTTT. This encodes CAWRKTFRPNTGELFF.

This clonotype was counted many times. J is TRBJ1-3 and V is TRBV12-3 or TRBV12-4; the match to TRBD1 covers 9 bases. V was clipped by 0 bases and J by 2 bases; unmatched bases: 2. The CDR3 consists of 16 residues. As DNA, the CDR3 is TGTGCCAGCAGTTTAGCGACAGGGGGACCTGGAAACACCATATATTTT. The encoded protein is CASSLATGGPGNTIYF.

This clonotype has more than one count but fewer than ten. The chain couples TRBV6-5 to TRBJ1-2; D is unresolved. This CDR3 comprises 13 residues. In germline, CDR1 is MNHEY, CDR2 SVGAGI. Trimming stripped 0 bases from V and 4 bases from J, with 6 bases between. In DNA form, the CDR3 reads TGTGCCAGCAGTTACTCCCAGTTCTATGGCTACACCTTC. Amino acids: CASSYSQFYGYTF.

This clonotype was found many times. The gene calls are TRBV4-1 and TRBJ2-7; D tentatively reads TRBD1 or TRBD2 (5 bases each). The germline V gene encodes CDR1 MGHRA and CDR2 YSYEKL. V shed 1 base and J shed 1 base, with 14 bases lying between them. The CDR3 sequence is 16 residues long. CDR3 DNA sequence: TGCGCCAGCAGCCAAGGTAGTGGGGGTCTTTCCTACGAGCAGTACTTC. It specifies CASSQGSGGLSYEQYF.

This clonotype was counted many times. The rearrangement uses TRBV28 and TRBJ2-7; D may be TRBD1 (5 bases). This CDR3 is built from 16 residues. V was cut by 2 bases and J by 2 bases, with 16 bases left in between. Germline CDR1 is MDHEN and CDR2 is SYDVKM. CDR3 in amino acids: CASSLLSRVGAYEQYF. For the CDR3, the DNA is TGTGCCAGCAGTTTACTAAGCAGGGTAGGCGCCTACGAGCAGTACTTC.

In nucleotides, the CDR3 is TGTGCCGAATCGGGCACGGACACCGGGGAGCTGTTTTTT. As protein: CAESGTDTGELFF. J is TRBJ2-2 and V is TRBV30; D uncertain. V was clipped by 8 bases and J by 3 bases, with 13 bases between them. The length of the CDR3 is 13 residues. Per the germline V gene, CDR1 is GTSNPN and CDR2 is SVGIG (reference sequence). The whole variable domain, remainder taken from reference TRBV30 and TRBJ2-2, is SQTIHQWPATLVQPVGSPLSLECTVEGTSNPNLYWYRQAAGRGLQLLFYSVGIGQISSEVPQNLSASRPQDRQFILSSKKLLLSDSGFYLCAESGTDTGELFFGEGSRLTVL.

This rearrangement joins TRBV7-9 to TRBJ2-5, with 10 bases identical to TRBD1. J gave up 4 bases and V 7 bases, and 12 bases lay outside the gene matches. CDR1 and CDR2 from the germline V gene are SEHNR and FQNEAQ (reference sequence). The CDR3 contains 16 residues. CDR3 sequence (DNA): TGTGCCAGCACCACACCTGGGACAGGGGTTTTAGAGACCCAGTACTTC. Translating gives CASTTPGTGVLETQYF. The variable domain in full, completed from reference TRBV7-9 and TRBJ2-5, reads DTGVSQNPRHKITKRGQNVTFRCDPISEHNRLYWYRQTLGQGPEFLTYFQNEAQLEKSRLLSDRFSAERPKGSFSTLEIQRTEQGDSAMYLCASTTPGTGVLETQYFGPGTRLLVL.

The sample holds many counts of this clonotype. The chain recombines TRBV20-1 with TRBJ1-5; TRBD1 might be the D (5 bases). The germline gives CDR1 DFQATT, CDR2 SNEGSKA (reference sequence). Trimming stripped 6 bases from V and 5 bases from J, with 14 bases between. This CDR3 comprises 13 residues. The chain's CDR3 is CSAGTVGDQPQHF. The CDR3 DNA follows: TGCAGTGCAGGGACCGTGGGGGATCAGCCCCAGCATTTT.